This TCR beta chain was captured by sequencing in a study of cytomegalovirus exposure and HLA in healthy donors. Germline V lookup: CDR1 GTSNPN, CDR2 SVGIG (reference sequence). This CDR3 is built from 14 residues. V gave up 7 bases and J gave up 1 base, with 15 bases separating them. With respect to this clone: Its antigen is as yet unknown.

Using immunoSEQ multiplex PCR, the repertoire was profiled, and TCRdb retains in-frame clones only, with some absent. The data hold tens of thousands of clones, with approximately 97% observed a single time. Study findings and constraints: The listing of 150 or so TCR beta chains classed them as cytomegalovirus-associated.

The chain links TRBV30 to TRBJ2-3, with D possibly TRBD1 on 7 matching bases. This clonotype originated in a woman aged 18 to 35 in good health and CMV-seropositive. The specimen sequenced was PBMCs. The CDR3 sequence: CASGGGWGTDTQYF. CDR3 coding DNA: TGTGCCTCAGGGGGAGGCTGGGGCACAGATACGCAGTATTTT.